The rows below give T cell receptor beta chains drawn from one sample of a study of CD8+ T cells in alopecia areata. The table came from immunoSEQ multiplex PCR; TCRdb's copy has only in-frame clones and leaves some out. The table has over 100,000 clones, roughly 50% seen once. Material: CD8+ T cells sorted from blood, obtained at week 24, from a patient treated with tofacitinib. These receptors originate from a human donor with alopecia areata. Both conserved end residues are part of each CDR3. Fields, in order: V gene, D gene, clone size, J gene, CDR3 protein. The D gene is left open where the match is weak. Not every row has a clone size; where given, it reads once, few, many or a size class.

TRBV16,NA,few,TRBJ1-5,CASSQSSGWGSNQPQHF
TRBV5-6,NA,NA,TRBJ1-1,CASSLVGANTEAFF
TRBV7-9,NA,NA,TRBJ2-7,CASSLEHSHEQYF
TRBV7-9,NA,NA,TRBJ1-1,CASSSTASEAFF
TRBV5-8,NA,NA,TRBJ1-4,CASTSENEKLFF
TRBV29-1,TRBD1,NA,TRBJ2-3,CSVGQGTDTQYF
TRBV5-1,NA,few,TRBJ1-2,CASSLVTRTEYGYTF
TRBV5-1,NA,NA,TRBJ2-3,CASSFSTGRGDTQYF
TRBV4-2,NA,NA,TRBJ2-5,CASSQERWVQETQYF
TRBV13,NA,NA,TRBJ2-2,CASSLTGELFF
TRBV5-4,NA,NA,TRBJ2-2,CASMISWAGETGELFF
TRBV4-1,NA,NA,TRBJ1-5,CASSQGDYSNQPQHF
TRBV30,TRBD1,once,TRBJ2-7,CAWSEAGGSYEQYF
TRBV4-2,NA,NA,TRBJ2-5,CASSTTRETQYF
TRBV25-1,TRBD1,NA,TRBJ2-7,CASSDGTGYLYEQYF